This T cell receptor (beta chain) was sequenced for a study of early stage breast cancer tumors. Overall study: Most invasive tumors, about 80% of the 16, were ER+/PR+/HER2-. General study findings and limits: Commonly generated sequences made up most enriched TCRB sequences shared between patients. Tumor and normal breast were distinguished via blood comparison in about 85% of the 16 patients.

Only in-frame clones appear in the TCRdb table, and some are missing; sequencing was by immunoSEQ multiplex PCR. The profile shows around 11,000 clones, 75% to 85% of them singletons. This CDR3 is built from 16 residues. With 0 bases removed from V and 7 bases from J, the gap between germline ends came to 14 bases. Germline V CDR1 and CDR2: SGHRS, YFSETQ. To note about this clone: Its antigen is not known.

The V call is TRBV5-1, the J call TRBJ1-6; possible D gene TRBD1, 5 bases. The sample was breast tumor tissue. The sequence derives from a person aged 65 to 79 with breast cancer. The CDR3 sequence: CASSLADLGPNSPLHF. CDR3 coding DNA: TGCGCCAGCAGCTTGGCCGACTTGGGGCCAAATTCACCCCTCCACTTT.